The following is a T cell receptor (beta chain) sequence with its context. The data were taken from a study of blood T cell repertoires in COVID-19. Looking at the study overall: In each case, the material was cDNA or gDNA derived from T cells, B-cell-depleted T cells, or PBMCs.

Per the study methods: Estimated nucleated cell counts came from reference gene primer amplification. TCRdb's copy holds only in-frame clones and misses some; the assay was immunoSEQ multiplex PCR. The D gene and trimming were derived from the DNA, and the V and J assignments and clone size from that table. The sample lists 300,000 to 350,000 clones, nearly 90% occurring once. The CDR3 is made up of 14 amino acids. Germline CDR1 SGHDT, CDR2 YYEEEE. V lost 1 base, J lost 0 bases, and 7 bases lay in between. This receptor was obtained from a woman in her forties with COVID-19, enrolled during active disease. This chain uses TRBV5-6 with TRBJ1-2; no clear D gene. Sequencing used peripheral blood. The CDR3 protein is CASSLLGSNYGYTF. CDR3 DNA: TGTGCCAGCAGCTTGCTGGGCTCTAACTATGGCTACACCTTC.